Sequencing of this TCR beta chain was carried out in a study of blood T cell repertoires in COVID-19. Study in general: From the United States, Italy and Spain came samples of acute and convalescent COVID-19. PBMCs, B-cell-depleted T cells, or T cells were the source of the cDNA or gDNA that made up the material.

V lost 3 bases and J lost 6, with 15 bases in between. The CDR3 runs 14 residues. In germline, CDR1 is SGHVS, CDR2 FNYEAQ. This clone was seen a handful of times. In the study's own analysis: Amplification of reference gene primers was used by the study to estimate nucleated cell counts. Profiling relied on immunoSEQ multiplex PCR, and the TCRdb table lists in-frame clones only, not all of them. V and J calls and clone size are given by that table; D and trimming were obtained from the DNA. The table shows a few hundred thousand clones, with around 83% occurring only once. This clonotype originated in a man younger than 30 with active or convalescent COVID-19. The sample consisted of peripheral blood. This chain connects TRBV7-6 to TRBJ2-7; weak D call: TRBD2 (7 bases). DNA of the CDR3: TGTGCCAGCAGCTTGGGGGAGGGGGTCCGCGAGCAGTACTTC. This codes for CASSLGEGVREQYF.